This passage covers 21 T cell receptor beta chains from one sample sequenced in a study of shared clonotypes between healthy human individuals. TCRdb's copy holds only in-frame clones and misses some; the assay was immunoSEQ multiplex PCR. The table records fewer than 1.6 million clones, 98% to 99% of them present only once. Sequenced sample: naive CD4+ T cells sorted from blood. Specified subset: CD45RA+ positively selected. The receptors stem from a man aged 25 to 45 in good health.

As concerns this clone: Additional DNA sequences in this sample encode the identical CDR3. The rearrangement links TRBV28 to TRBJ2-5; D gene unclear. Germline V gene data show CDR1 as MDHEN and CDR2 as SYDVKM. With 6 bases removed from V and 0 bases from J, the gap between germline ends came to 5 bases. The CDR3 covers 12 residues. The CDR3 loop reads CASSLYQETQYF. CDR3 DNA: TGTGCCAGCAGCTTGTACCAAGAGACCCAGTACTTC.

The CDR3 DNA is TGCAGCGTTGAAGGGCAGGGGATCTACGAGCAGTACTTC. Its protein is CSVEGQGIYEQYF. The chain joins TRBV29-1 to TRBJ2-7, with a tentative D call TRBD1 (6 bases). V was pared by 1 base and J by 3 bases, with 10 bases between. CDR3 length: 13 amino acids. Germline-derived CDR1 and CDR2 are SQVTM and ANQGSEA.

This clone appeared once. This chain joins TRBV6-5 and TRBJ2-3, with D maybe TRBD2 (6 bases). The V end was cut by 2 bases, the J end by 4 bases, with 13 bases between. The CDR3 runs to 15 residues. Looked up from germline, CDR1 is MNHEY and CDR2 is SVGAGI. CDR3 residues: CASSYGRRAPDTQYF. The CDR3 DNA reads TGTGCCAGCAGTTACGGACGGAGGGCCCCAGATACGCAGTATTTT.

The chain uses TRBV19 and TRBJ1-5; tentative D call: TRBD1 (5 bases). Trimming pared 7 bases from V and 5 bases from J, leaving 15 bases between. CDR3 length: 14 amino acids. Per germline, CDR1 LNHDA and CDR2 SQIVND (reference sequence). The CDR3 coding sequence is TGTGCCAGTACTCCGACAGCGTTCCATCAGCCCCAGCATTTT. Protein: CASTPTAFHQPQHF.

The gene calls are TRBV5-1 and TRBJ1-3, with 7 bases matching TRBD1. CDR1 is SGHRS and CDR2 is YFSETQ in the germline V gene. The CDR3 length is 16 residues. With 2 bases clipped from V and 2 bases from J, the junction kept 7 bases outside the gene matches. As DNA, the CDR3 is TGCGCCAGCAGCTTTATTACAGGGGATGCTGGAAACACCATATATTTT. Amino acids: CASSFITGDAGNTIYF.

The gene calls are TRBV18 and TRBJ2-7; D unresolved. Germline CDR1 is KGHSH and CDR2 is LQKENI. This CDR3 region has 16 residues. Trimming left V 3 bases short and J 6 bases short, with 21 bases between. CDR3 DNA sequence: TGTGCCAGCTCACCTATACCCCGGGCCCTCGGCACCGAGCAGTACTTC. Its protein is CASSPIPRALGTEQYF.

This chain joins TRBV15 and TRBJ2-7, with TRBD1 as a possible D gene (6 bases). Looked up from germline, CDR1 is LNHNV and CDR2 is YYDKDF (reference sequence). The CDR3 length is 15 residues. Trimming stripped 3 bases from V and 4 bases from J, with 16 bases between. CDR3 bases: TGTGCCACCAGCAGCGAAACAGGGTCAGGATACGAGCAGTACTTC. Its protein is CATSSETGSGYEQYF.

The chain links TRBV5-6 to TRBJ1-1, with D unclear. There are 15 residues in the CDR3. The V gene lost 2 bases and the J gene lost 4 bases, with 15 bases spanning the gap. Germline assignment: CDR1 SGHDT and CDR2 YYEEEE. The CDR3: CASSFVLPRFTEAFF. For the CDR3, the DNA is TGTGCCAGCAGCTTTGTCCTCCCACGGTTCACTGAAGCTTTCTTT.

CDR3 bases: TGTGCCAGCAACCTTTTTATGGGCAATGAGCAGTTCTTC. It codes for CASNLFMGNEQFF. This chain uses TRBV7-9 with TRBJ2-1; no reliable D call. Trimming stripped 7 bases from V and 6 bases from J, with 13 bases between. This CDR3 is 13 amino acids long. Germline V gene sequence: CDR1 SEHNR, CDR2 FQNEAQ (reference sequence).

The J gene is TRBJ1-5, the V gene TRBV19, with a possible D match to TRBD1 (5 bases). Germline V gene sequence: CDR1 LNHDA, CDR2 SQIVND (reference sequence). The CDR3 sequence is 13 residues long. Trimming left V 7 bases short and J 6 bases short, with 13 bases between. This chain's CDR3 is CASTGARGQPQHF. The CDR3 DNA follows: TGTGCCAGTACCGGGGCGCGAGGTCAGCCCCAGCATTTT.

The rearrangement joins TRBV9 to TRBJ2-3, with D possibly being TRBD2 (5 bases). Germline V gene data show CDR1 as SGDLS and CDR2 as YYNGEE. The CDR3 loop spans 13 amino acids. V lost 2 bases, J lost 8 bases, and 12 bases lay in between. CDR3 coding DNA: TGTGCCAGCAGCGTGGGGAGCTCTAGTACGCAGTATTTT. It specifies CASSVGSSSTQYF.

This clone appeared once. The chain joins TRBV5-1 to TRBJ2-7; TRBD2 aligns across 12 bases. The CDR3 extends over 16 amino acids. V gave up 2 bases and J gave up 6 bases; unmatched junction bases: 9. Germline CDR1 is SGHRS and CDR2 is YFSETQ. The CDR3 reads CASSFGLAGGPVEQYF. For the CDR3, the DNA is TGCGCCAGCAGCTTCGGTCTAGCGGGAGGGCCGGTCGAGCAGTACTTC.

The rearrangement links TRBV9 to TRBJ1-2; TRBD1 matches at 7 bases. The CDR3 consists of 15 residues. Per the germline V gene, CDR1 is SGDLS and CDR2 is YYNGEE. J was trimmed by 4 bases and V by 0 bases; bases with no gene match: 6. CDR3 sequence reads: CASSVDDRARYGYTF. The CDR3 DNA is TGTGCCAGCAGCGTAGATGACAGGGCGCGCTATGGCTACACCTTC. Full variable domain (rest looked up from reference TRBV9 and TRBJ1-2): DSGVTQTPKHLITATGQRVTLRCSPRSGDLSVYWYQQSLDQGLQFLIQYYNGEERAKGNILERFSAQQFPDLHSELNLSSLELGDSALYFCASSVDDRARYGYTFGSGTRLTVV.

This chain joins TRBV27 and TRBJ1-1; D gene uncertain. The V gene's germline CDR1 is MNHEY and CDR2 SMNVEV (reference sequence). The CDR3 is made up of 14 amino acids. Trimming took 5 bases from V and 1 from J, leaving 11 bases between them. CDR3 protein: CASSPTTSNTEAFF. The CDR3 coding sequence is TGTGCCAGCAGTCCGACGACTTCGAACACTGAAGCTTTCTTT.

The chain uses TRBV6-5 and TRBJ1-2, with D unresolved. The V and J ends lost 2 bases and 5 bases respectively, with 15 bases between them. The CDR3 extends over 15 amino acids. Germline loops: CDR1 MNHEY, CDR2 SVGAGI. This chain's CDR3 is CASSYGPAVRYGYTF. CDR3 nucleotide sequence: TGTGCCAGCAGTTACGGTCCCGCAGTGCGGTATGGCTACACCTTC.

This clone is a singleton in its sample. The chain combines TRBV28 with TRBJ2-2, with 7 bases that match TRBD1. Germline V lookup: CDR1 MDHEN, CDR2 SYDVKM. CDR3 length equals 14 residues. After removal of 6 bases from V and 7 bases from J, the junction contained 8 bases not matched to a gene. CDR3 loop: CASRTTGVLGELFF. Written as DNA, the CDR3 is TGTGCCAGCAGGACCACAGGGGTCCTCGGGGAGCTGTTTTTT.

The chain couples TRBV2 to TRBJ2-2; D is unclear. Trimming shortened V by 7 bases and J by 3 bases, and 12 bases separated the two germline ends. Germline CDR1 SNHLY, CDR2 FYNNEI. The CDR3 runs 14 residues. The CDR3 sequence: CASIRRVDTGELFF. The CDR3, as DNA: TGTGCCAGCATCCGCCGGGTGGACACCGGGGAGCTGTTTTTT.

Worth noting for this clone: The same CDR3 also results from other DNA sequences found in this sample. Written as DNA, the CDR3 is TGTGCCAGCAGCTCCGTAGGTACAGTGAACACTGAAGCTTTCTTT. As protein: CASSSVGTVNTEAFF. The chain has TRBV5-6 and TRBJ1-1; D is uncertain. The CDR3 has 15 residues. Germline lookup yields CDR1 SGHDT and CDR2 YYEEEE. V shed 3 bases and J shed 0 bases, with 12 bases lying between them. Complete variable domain (other parts from reference TRBV5-6 and TRBJ1-1): DAGVTQSPTHLIKTRGQQVTLRCSPKSGHDTVSWYQQALGQGPQFIFQYYEEEERQRGNFPDRFSGHQFPNYSSELNVNALLLGDSALYLCASSSVGTVNTEAFFGQGTRLTVV.

The genes are TRBV7-9 and TRBJ2-1; 7 bases map to TRBD2. This CDR3 region has 15 residues. The V and J ends lost 4 bases and 2 bases, in that order; junction bases with no gene match: 5. The germline gives CDR1 SEHNR, CDR2 FQNEAQ (reference sequence). This chain's CDR3 is CASSSTSDAYNEQFF. The CDR3 bases are TGTGCCAGCAGCTCCACTAGCGATGCCTACAATGAGCAGTTCTTC.

With regard to this clone: The same CDR3 can be traced to other DNA sequences in this sample. The V call is TRBV29-1, the J call TRBJ1-2; unclear D gene. This CDR3 has 11 amino acids. V dropped 2 bases and J dropped 8 bases, with 9 bases sitting between them. Per the germline V gene, CDR1 is SQVTM and CDR2 is ANQGSEA. The CDR3 loop is CSVELGYGYTF. DNA for the CDR3: TGCAGCGTTGAATTGGGTTACGGCTACACCTTC.

The chain carries TRBV25-1 and TRBJ2-7; 9 nucleotides align to TRBD1. Trimming removed 5 bases from V and 3 bases from J; junction bases left unmatched: 8. Germline V gene sequence: CDR1 MGHDK, CDR2 SYGVNS. The CDR3 extends over 15 amino acids. The chain's CDR3 is CASSRQTGGIYEQYF. The CDR3 nucleotides are TGTGCCAGCAGTAGGCAGACAGGGGGGATCTACGAGCAGTACTTC.